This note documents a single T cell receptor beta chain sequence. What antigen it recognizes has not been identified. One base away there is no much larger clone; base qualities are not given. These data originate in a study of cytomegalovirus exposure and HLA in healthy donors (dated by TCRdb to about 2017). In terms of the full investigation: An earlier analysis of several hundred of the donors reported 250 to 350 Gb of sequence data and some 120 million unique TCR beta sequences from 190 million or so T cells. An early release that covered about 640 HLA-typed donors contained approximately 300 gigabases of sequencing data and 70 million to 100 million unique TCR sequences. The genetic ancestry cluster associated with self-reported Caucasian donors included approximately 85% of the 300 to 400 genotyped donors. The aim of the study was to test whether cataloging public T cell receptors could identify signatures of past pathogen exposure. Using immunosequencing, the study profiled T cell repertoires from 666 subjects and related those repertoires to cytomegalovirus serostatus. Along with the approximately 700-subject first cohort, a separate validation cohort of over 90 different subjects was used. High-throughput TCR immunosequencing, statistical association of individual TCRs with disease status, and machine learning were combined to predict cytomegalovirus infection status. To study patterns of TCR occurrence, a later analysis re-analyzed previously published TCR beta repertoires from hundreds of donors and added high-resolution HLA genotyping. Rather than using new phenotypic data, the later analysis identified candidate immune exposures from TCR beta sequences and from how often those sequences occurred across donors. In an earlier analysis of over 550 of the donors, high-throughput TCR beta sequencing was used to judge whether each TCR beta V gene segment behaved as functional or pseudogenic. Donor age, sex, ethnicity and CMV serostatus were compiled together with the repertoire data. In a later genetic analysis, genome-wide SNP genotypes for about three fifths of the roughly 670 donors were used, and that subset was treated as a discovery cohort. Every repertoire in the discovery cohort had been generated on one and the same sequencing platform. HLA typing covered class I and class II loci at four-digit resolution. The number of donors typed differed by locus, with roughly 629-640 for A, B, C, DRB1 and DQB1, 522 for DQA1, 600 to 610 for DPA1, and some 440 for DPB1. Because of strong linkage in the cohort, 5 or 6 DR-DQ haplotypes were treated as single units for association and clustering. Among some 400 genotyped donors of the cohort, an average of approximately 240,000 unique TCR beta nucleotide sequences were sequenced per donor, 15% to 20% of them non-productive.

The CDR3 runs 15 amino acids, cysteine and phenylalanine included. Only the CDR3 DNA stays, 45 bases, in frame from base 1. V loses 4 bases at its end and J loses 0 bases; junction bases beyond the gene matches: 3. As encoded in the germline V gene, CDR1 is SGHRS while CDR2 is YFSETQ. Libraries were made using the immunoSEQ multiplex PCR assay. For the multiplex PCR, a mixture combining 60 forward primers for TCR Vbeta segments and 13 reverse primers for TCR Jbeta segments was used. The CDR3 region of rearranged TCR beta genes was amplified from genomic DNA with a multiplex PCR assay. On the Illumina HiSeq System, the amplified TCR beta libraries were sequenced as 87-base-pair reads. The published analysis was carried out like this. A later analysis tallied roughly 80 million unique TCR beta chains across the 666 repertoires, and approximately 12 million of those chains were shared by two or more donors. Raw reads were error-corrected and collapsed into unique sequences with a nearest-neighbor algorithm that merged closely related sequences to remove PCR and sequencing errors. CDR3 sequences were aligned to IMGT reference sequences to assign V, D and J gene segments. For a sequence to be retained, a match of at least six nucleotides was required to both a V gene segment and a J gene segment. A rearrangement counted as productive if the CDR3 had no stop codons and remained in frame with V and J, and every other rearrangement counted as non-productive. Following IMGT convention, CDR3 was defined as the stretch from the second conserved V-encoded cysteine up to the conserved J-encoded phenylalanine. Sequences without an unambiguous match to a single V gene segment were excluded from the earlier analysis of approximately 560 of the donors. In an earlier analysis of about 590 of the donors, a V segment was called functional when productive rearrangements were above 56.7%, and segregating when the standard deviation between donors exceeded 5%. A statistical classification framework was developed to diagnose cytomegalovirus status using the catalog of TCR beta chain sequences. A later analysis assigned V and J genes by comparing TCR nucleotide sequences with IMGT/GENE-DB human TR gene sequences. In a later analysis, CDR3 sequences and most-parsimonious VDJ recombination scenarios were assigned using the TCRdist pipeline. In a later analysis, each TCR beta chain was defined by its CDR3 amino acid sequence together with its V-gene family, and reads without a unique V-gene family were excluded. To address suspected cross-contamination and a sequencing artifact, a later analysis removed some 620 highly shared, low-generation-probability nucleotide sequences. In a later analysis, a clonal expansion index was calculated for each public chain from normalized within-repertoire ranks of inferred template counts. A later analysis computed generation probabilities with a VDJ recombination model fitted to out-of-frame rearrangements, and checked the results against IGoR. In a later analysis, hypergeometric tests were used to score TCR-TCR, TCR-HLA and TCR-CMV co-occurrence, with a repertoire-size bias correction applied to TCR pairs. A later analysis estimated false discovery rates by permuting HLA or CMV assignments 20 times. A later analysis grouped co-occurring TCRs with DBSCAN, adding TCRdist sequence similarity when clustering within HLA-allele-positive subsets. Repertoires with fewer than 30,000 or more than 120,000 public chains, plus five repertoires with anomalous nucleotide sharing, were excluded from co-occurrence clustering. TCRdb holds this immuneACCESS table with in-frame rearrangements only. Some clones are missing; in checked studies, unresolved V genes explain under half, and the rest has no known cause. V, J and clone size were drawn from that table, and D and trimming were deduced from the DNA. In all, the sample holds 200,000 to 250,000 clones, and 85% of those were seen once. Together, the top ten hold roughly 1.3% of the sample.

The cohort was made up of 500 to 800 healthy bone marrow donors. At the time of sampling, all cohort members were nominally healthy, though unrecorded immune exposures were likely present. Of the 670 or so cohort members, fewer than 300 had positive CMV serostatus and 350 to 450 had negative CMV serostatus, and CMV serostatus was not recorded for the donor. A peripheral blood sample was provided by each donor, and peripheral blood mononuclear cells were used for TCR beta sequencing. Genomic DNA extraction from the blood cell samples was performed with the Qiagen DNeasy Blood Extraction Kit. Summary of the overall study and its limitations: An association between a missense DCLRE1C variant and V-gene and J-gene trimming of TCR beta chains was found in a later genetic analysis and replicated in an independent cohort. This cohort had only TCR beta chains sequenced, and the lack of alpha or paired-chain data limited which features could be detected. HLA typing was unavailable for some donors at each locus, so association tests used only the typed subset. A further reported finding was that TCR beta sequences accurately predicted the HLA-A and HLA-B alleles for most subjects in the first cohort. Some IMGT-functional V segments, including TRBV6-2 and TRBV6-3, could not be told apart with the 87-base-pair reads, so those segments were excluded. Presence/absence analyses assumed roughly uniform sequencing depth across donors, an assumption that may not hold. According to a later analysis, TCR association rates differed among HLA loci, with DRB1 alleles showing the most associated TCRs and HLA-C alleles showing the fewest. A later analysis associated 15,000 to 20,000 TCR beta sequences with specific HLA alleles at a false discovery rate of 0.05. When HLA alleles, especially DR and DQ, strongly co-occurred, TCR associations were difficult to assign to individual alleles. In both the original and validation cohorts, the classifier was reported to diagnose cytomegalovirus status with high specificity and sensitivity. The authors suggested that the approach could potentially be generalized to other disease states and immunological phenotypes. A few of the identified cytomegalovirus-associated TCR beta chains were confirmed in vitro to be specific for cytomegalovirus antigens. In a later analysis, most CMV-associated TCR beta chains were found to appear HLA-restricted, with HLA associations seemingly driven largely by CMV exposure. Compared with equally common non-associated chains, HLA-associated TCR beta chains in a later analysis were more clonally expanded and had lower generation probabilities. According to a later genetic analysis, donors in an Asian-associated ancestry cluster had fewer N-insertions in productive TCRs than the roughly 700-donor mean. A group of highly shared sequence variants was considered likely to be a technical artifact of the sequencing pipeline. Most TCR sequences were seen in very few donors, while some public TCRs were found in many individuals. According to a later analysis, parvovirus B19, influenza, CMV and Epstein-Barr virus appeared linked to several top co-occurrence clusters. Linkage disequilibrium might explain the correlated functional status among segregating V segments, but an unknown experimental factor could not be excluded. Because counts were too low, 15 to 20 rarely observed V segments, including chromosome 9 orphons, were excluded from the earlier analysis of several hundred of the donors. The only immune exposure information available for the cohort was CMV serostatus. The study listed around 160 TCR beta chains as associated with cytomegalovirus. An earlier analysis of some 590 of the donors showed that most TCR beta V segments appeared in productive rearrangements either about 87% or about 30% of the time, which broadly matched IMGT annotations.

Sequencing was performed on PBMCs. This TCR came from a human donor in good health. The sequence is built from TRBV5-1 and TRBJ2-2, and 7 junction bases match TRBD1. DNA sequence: TGCGCCAGCAGCCCAGACAGGGCGAACACCGGGGAGCTGTTTTTT. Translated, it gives CASSPDRANTGELFF.